Below, 8 T cell receptor beta chains from the same sample are listed, as sequenced in a study of OX40 agonist ivuxolimab in advanced cancers. The method behind the library was the immunoSEQ multiplex PCR assay. The table comes from immuneACCESS by way of TCRdb, which keeps in-frame sequences with V and J called. Part of the clones is missing from these tables; in studies checked, under half for an unresolved V gene and the rest for unknown reasons. The sample yields roughly 86,000 clones; 75% to 95% were counted once. Approximately 0.39% of the sample is held by the ten biggest clonotypes. Sequenced material: CD4+ or CD8+ T cells sorted from blood, taken in a trial of the OX40 agonist ivuxolimab. All receptors derive from an adult with an advanced solid tumor such as melanoma, head and neck, liver or kidney cancer.

In DNA form, the CDR3 reads TGTGCCAGTAGTCAAACAGGGGCGGGAGGGGAGCTGTTTTTT. It codes for CASSQTGAGGELFF. The chain employs TRBV19 and TRBJ2-2; a possible D gene is TRBD1 (7 bases). This CDR3 is 14 amino acids long. V dropped 5 bases and J dropped 8 bases, with 15 bases sitting between them. The germline V gene has CDR1 LNHDA and CDR2 SQIVND (reference sequence).

This clone appeared a single time. The DNA of the CDR3 is TGTGCCAGCTCACCCTCGGGACTAGCGGGGGGGGATGAGCAGTTCTTC. It codes for CASSPSGLAGGDEQFF. The V gene is TRBV18, the J gene TRBJ2-1; 16 positions agree with TRBD2. The CDR3 is made up of 16 amino acids. The germline CDR1 and CDR2 sequences are KGHSH and LQKENI. Trimming cost V 3 bases and J 8 bases; bases outside gene matches: 4.

In this sample, this clone turned up once. The chain joins TRBV7-9 to TRBJ2-1; 7 bases map to TRBD1. The ends lost 5 bases at V and 6 bases at J; junction bases unmatched: 7. The CDR3 has 14 amino acids. Germline V gives CDR1 SEHNR, CDR2 FQNEAQ (reference sequence). CDR3 in amino acids: CASSEQGPANEQFF. CDR3 coding DNA: TGTGCCAGCAGCGAACAGGGGCCCGCCAATGAGCAGTTCTTC.

The genes are TRBV6-5 and TRBJ1-2; the match to TRBD1 covers 8 bases. CDR3 length: 13 residues. Losses at the gene ends were 6 bases for V and 8 bases for J; bases not matched to a gene: 8. The V gene's germline CDR1 is MNHEY and CDR2 SVGAGI. As DNA, the CDR3 is TGTGCCAGCAGCCAAAACAGGGGGGGAGGCTACACCTTC. Protein product: CASSQNRGGGYTF.

CDR3 bases: TGTGCCAGCAGTTTACGCGGCTTACGCAATCAGCCCCAGCATTTT. Protein: CASSLRGLRNQPQHF. The gene calls are TRBV28 and TRBJ1-5, with D hard to call. The CDR3 runs 15 residues. Between the trimmed V and J ends, which lost 2 bases and 2 bases, there was a span of 10 bases. Germline V CDR1 and CDR2: MDHEN, SYDVKM.

CDR3 in amino acids: CASSKEGTSHSGANVLTF. DNA of the CDR3: TGTGCCAGCAGTAAAGAGGGGACAAGCCACTCTGGGGCCAACGTCCTGACTTTC. The V call is TRBV6-4, the J call TRBJ2-6; D may be TRBD1 (6 bases). The length of the CDR3 is 18 residues. The V gene's germline CDR1 is MRHNA and CDR2 SNTAGT. Trimming cost V 5 bases and J 0 bases, with 17 bases left between them.

The chain carries TRBV28 and TRBJ2-5; 8 bases fit TRBD1. This CDR3 is 15 amino acids long. Looked up from germline, CDR1 is MDHEN and CDR2 is SYDVKM. V shed 5 bases, J shed 4 bases, and the junction held 9 bases outside the gene matches. CDR3 amino acids: CASSRAQGARETQYF. In nucleotides, the CDR3 is TGTGCCAGCAGTCGCGCCCAGGGGGCCAGAGAGACCCAGTACTTC.

The chain is built from TRBV6-5 and TRBJ2-1, with TRBD2 matching over 10 bases. The CDR3 sequence is 16 residues long. CDR1 is MNHEY, CDR2 SVGAGI, per germline. V shed 0 bases and J 6 bases; nucleotides not matched to a gene: 5. The CDR3 region has the DNA TGTGCCAGCAGTTACTCGAGGGCTAGCGGGAGCAATGAGCAGTTCTTC. It yields the protein CASSYSRASGSNEQFF.